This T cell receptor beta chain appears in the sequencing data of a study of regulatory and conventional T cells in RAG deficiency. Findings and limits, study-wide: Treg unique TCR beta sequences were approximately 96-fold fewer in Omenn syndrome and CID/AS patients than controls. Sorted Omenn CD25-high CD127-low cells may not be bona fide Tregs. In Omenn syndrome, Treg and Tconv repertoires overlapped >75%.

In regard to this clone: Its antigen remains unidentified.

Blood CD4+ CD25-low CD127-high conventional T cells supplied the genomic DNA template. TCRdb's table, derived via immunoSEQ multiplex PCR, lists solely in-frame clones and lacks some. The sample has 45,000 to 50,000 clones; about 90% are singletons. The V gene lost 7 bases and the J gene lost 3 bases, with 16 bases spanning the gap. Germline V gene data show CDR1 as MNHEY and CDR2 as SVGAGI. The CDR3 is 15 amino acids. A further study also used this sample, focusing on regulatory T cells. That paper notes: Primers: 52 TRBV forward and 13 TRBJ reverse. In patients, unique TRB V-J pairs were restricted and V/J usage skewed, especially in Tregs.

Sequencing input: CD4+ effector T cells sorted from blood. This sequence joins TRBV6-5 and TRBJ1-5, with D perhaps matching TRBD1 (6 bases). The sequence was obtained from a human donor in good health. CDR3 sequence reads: CASTPRTVLNQPQHF. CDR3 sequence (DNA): TGTGCCAGCACCCCCCGGACAGTCCTCAATCAGCCCCAGCATTTT.